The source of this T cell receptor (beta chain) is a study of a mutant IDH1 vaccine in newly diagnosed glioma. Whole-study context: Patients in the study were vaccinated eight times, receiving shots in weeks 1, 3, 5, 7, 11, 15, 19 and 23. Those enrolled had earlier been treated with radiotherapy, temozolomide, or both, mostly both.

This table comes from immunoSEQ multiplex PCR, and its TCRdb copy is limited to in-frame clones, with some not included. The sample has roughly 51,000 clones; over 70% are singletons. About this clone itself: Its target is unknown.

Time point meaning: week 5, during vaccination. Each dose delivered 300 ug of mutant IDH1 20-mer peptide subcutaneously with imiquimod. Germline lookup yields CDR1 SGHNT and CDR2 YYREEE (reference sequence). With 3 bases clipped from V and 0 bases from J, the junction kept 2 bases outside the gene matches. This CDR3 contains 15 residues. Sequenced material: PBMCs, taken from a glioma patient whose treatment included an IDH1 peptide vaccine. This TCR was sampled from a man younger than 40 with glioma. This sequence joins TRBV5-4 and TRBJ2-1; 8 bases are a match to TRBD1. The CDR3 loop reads CASSSTGGSYNEQFF. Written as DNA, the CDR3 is TGTGCCAGCAGCTCCACAGGGGGCTCCTACAATGAGCAGTTCTTC.